This TCR beta chain comes out of a study of T-cell memory formation after mild COVID-19 listed by TCRdb under 2021. About the full investigation: TCR sequence clusters from the two donors were found to be largely donor specific. The cohort comprised two young, previously healthy adult volunteers, one female and one male. In a couple of donors, T-cell clones that expanded and contracted after mild COVID-19 were followed by sequencing TCRalpha and TCRbeta repertoires longitudinally. Overall results and qualifications from the work: Contracting CD4+ clones appeared mostly in the CM and EM memory subsets, whereas CD8+ clones were enriched in EMRA. From day 15 to 85, contracting clones showed balanced CD4/CD8 phenotypes, whereas a second wave of clones that expanded from day 15 to 37 leaned towards CD4+. The second-wave clones that peaked on day 37 were not confirmed to be SARS-CoV-2 specific. The detection of some responding clones in pre-infection memory suggests that pre-existing cross-reactive memory T cells joined the SARS-CoV-2 response. Only a couple of mild cases were covered in the study, and larger cohorts including severe cases with pre-infection samples were considered necessary.

As concerns this clonotype: There is no known antigen for this receptor. The record has no base qualities; no much larger clone is one base away.

From a lookup of the germline V gene, CDR1 and CDR2 are SNHLY and FYNNEI. Relative to germline, V is 1 base shorter and J is 6 bases shorter, with 8 bases between their ends. From its cysteine to its phenylalanine, the CDR3 spans 13 amino acids. The kept DNA is CDR3 alone, 39 bases in frame from the first base. The data were produced on an Illumina NovaSeq 6000. TCRalpha and TCRbeta cDNA libraries were constructed by 5'RACE with constant-segment primers, with sample barcodes and unique molecular identifiers being introduced. Trizol reagent was used to extract RNA from every sample. Library amplification was performed in two PCR steps, and a second sample barcode and Illumina TruSeq adapters were introduced in the second step. The libraries were sequenced on an Illumina NovaSeq using 2 x 150 bp paired-end reads. Processing in the source paper ran as follows. The reads were demultiplexed and collapsed into UMI-guided consensus sequences using migec v1.2.7. Using mixcr v2.1.11, UMI consensuses were aligned to TRA and TRB V and J templates and then assembled into clonotypes. Expanded or contracted clonotypes were those called significant by both edgeR and NoisET, with noise models trained on biological replicates. For edgeR calls, the cutoffs were a false discovery rate-adjusted p below 0.01 and a log2 fold-change threshold of 1. As an exploratory analysis of dynamics, PCA with hierarchical clustering was applied to max-normalized trajectories of the 1000 most abundant clonotypes. Each responding clone was given a CD4 or CD8 phenotype based on the CD4+ and CD8+ repertoires, which had been sequenced separately. Starting from the raw public reads, TCRdb applied fastp trimming at Q25, assembled clones with MiXCR and retained in-frame beta chains. Identical CDR3 protein sequences are pooled into one entry, listed with their most common genes and DNA. The authors' filters were not applied to this entry. The sample includes about 600,000 distinct CDR3 sequences, with less than 25% observed a single time. Around 7.7% of the sample goes to the ten largest clones.

Ficoll-Paque density gradient centrifugation was used to isolate PBMCs. The TCR comes from an adult woman who had mild COVID-19 (a few samples of this study predate the infection). The sample titles of this study are shuffled in the database, so cell type and time point are left out; the donor was told from shared clones. The chain links TRBV2 with TRBJ2-3; confidence is insufficient to name the D gene. Material for sequencing was PBMCs or a T cell subset sorted from them (not recorded which). The CDR3 protein sequence reads: CASSEGMGDTQYF. DNA sequence: TGTGCCAGCAGTGAAGGGATGGGGGATACGCAGTATTTT. With the portions outside the CDR3 filled from the reference TRBV2 and TRBJ2-3 genes, the complete variable region becomes EPEVTQTPSHQVTQMGQEVILRCVPISNHLYFYWYRQILGQKVEFLVSFYNNEISEKSEIFDDQFSVERPDGSNFTLKIRSTKLEDSAMYFCASSEGMGDTQYFGPGTRLTVL.